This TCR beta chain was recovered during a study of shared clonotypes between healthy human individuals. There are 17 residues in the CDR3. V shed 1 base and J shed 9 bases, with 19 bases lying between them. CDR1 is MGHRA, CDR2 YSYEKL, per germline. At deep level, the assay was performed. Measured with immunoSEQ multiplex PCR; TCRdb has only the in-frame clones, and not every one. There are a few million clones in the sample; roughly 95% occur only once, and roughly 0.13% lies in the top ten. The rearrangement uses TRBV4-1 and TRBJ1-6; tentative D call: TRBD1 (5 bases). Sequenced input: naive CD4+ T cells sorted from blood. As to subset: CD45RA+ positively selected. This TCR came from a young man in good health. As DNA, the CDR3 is TGCGCCAGCAGCCAAGGGGCAGGGCTGGATGTTCGTTCACCCCTCCACTTT. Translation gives CASSQGAGLDVRSPLHF.